One sample yielded the 16 T cell receptor beta chains listed below, sequenced in a study of T cell changes during pregnancy in multiple sclerosis. Profiling relied on immunoSEQ multiplex PCR, and the TCRdb table lists in-frame clones only, not all of them. Of roughly 83,000 clones in the sample, roughly nine tenths were seen once. Sequenced material: PBMCs, taken in the first trimester of pregnancy. The receptors were sampled from a female donor in good health, serving as a control in a pregnancy study. Some clones in this sample may be carry-over from other donors' samples.

The gene calls are TRBV28 and TRBJ2-5; D might be TRBD1 (6 bases). CDR1 and CDR2 from the germline V gene are MDHEN and SYDVKM. This CDR3 contains 14 residues. V dropped 5 bases and J dropped 0 bases, with 10 bases sitting between them. CDR3 protein: CASSPTGHQETQYF. Here the CDR3 DNA reads TGTGCCAGCAGTCCCACAGGGCACCAAGAGACCCAGTACTTC.

The rearrangement uses TRBV6-5 and TRBJ1-4; tentatively, D is TRBD1 (5 bases). CDR3 size: 15 residues. Trimming stripped 2 bases from V and 0 bases from J, with 7 bases between. Germline-derived CDR1 and CDR2 are MNHEY and SVGAGI. The CDR3 nucleotides are TGTGCCAGCAGTTACACAGGAGCAACTAATGAAAAACTGTTTTTT. It specifies CASSYTGATNEKLFF.

The chain uses TRBV5-4 and TRBJ2-2; D is undetermined. Germline CDR1 SGHNT, CDR2 YYREEE (reference sequence). The CDR3 is 15 residues long. Trimming took off 4 bases at V and 2 bases at J, with 12 bases between the two ends. This CDR3 reads CASSTEVTNTGELFF. The CDR3 DNA is TGTGCCAGCAGCACCGAGGTGACTAACACCGGGGAGCTGTTTTTT.

The chain links TRBV2 to TRBJ2-1, with 9 bases matching TRBD1. Germline V gene lookup returns CDR1 SNHLY and CDR2 FYNNEI. The CDR3 loop spans 15 amino acids. J was trimmed by 7 bases and V by 2 bases; bases with no gene match: 6. Here the CDR3 reads CASSERDRVGNEQFF. CDR3 sequence (DNA): TGTGCCAGCAGTGAAAGGGACAGGGTTGGGAATGAGCAGTTCTTC.

A few counts support this clone. This chain connects TRBV5-4 to TRBJ2-1, with TRBD2 as a possible D gene (6 bases). The CDR3 is made up of 12 amino acids. The germline gives CDR1 SGHNT, CDR2 YYREEE (reference sequence). V was cut by 2 bases and J by 10 bases, with 10 bases left in between. The CDR3, as DNA: TGTGCCAGCAGCTTTGGAGGGTGGGAGCAGTTCTTC. Translation gives CASSFGGWEQFF.

The chain couples TRBV6-6 to TRBJ2-1, with 9 bases that match TRBD2. Germline V gene data show CDR1 as MNHNY and CDR2 as SVGAGI (reference sequence). CDR3 length: 15 residues. V dropped 2 bases and J dropped 9; count of bases not matched to a gene: 8. CDR3 protein: CASSYGASGMAEQFF. The CDR3 bases are TGTGCCAGCAGTTACGGGGCTAGCGGGATGGCTGAGCAGTTCTTC.

The chain is built from TRBV9 and TRBJ1-1; tentatively, D is TRBD1 (6 bases). The CDR3 totals 15 residues. Between the trimmed V and J ends, which lost 4 bases and 0 bases, there was a span of 13 bases. Germline lookup yields CDR1 SGDLS and CDR2 YYNGEE. The CDR3 sequence: CASSPVQGMNTEAFF. The CDR3 DNA reads TGTGCCAGCAGCCCCGTACAGGGTATGAACACTGAAGCTTTCTTT.

The genes are TRBV6-5 and TRBJ1-1, with D possibly TRBD1 on 5 matching bases. V was trimmed by 7 bases and J by 4 bases, leaving 19 bases between them. The CDR3 spans 15 residues. CDR1 and CDR2 from the germline V gene are MNHEY and SVGAGI. CDR3 nucleotide sequence: TGTGCCAGCACCCCCCGGGGGGACTGGGCCACTGAAGCTTTCTTT. Translating it yields CASTPRGDWATEAFF.

The V gene is TRBV2, the J gene TRBJ2-2, with TRBD2 identical over 10 bases. Germline V lookup: CDR1 SNHLY, CDR2 FYNNEI. The CDR3 has 17 residues. Trimming cost V 8 bases and J 7 bases; bases outside gene matches: 16. In nucleotides, the CDR3 is TGTGCCAGCTCCGAACAAGCGGGAGGGCCTTGGGTCGGGGAGCTGTTTTTT. It is translated as CASSEQAGGPWVGELFF.

The gene calls are TRBV7-6 and TRBJ2-1; unclear D gene. Germline V gene sequence: CDR1 SGHVS, CDR2 FNYEAQ. The length of the CDR3 is 13 residues. Trimming stripped 6 bases from V and 0 bases from J, with 6 bases between. Written as DNA, the CDR3 is TGTGCCAGCAGTCCGAGCTCCTACAATGAGCAGTTCTTC. This codes for CASSPSSYNEQFF. Combining the CDR3 with reference TRBV7-6 and TRBJ2-1 gives the whole variable domain GAGVSQSPRYKVTKRGQDVALRCDPISGHVSLYWYRQALGQGPEFLTYFNYEAQQDKSGLPNDRFSAERPEGSISTLTIQRTEQRDSAMYRCASSPSSYNEQFFGPGTRLTVL.

The CDR3 reads CATRDRGGEQYF. The CDR3 DNA sequence: TGTGCCACCCGGGACAGGGGGGGCGAGCAGTACTTC. The chain has TRBV6-5 and TRBJ2-7; 11 bases are shared with TRBD1. With V trimmed by 10 bases and J by 6 bases, 5 bases remained unmatched. The germline V gene has CDR1 MNHEY and CDR2 SVGAGI. This CDR3 spans 12 amino acids.

The chain joins TRBV9 to TRBJ2-7, with D possibly being TRBD2 (5 bases). Trimming removed 1 base at V and 5 bases at J, with 16 bases between. The CDR3 is 15 amino acids. Germline V gene sequence: CDR1 SGDLS, CDR2 YYNGEE. Written as DNA, the CDR3 is TGTGCCAGCAGCGTAACGAGGCCGACGAGGGACGAGCAGTACTTC. Translated: CASSVTRPTRDEQYF. The variable domain in full, with the rest retrieved from reference TRBV9 and TRBJ2-7, is DSGVTQTPKHLITATGQRVTLRCSPRSGDLSVYWYQQSLDQGLQFLIQYYNGEERAKGNILERFSAQQFPDLHSELNLSSLELGDSALYFCASSVTRPTRDEQYFGPGTRLTVT.

The rearrangement links TRBV5-5 to TRBJ2-3, with 9 bases fitting TRBD1. Per germline, CDR1 SGHKS and CDR2 YYEKEE (reference sequence). With 4 bases clipped from V and 5 bases from J, the junction kept 8 bases outside the gene matches. The CDR3 loop spans 15 amino acids. In DNA form, the CDR3 reads TGTGCCAGCAGCGGCACGGGACAGGGTTTAGATACGCAGTATTTT. The encoded protein is CASSGTGQGLDTQYF.

The chain combines TRBV6-1 with TRBJ1-4; TRBD1 might be the D (5 bases). The V gene's germline CDR1 is MNHNS and CDR2 SASEGT. The CDR3 loop spans 13 amino acids. V was shortened by 11 bases and J by 8 bases, with 18 bases between the two germline ends. This CDR3 reads CAGGEGMREKLFF. The CDR3 DNA reads as TGTGCCGGGGGGGAGGGGATGAGGGAAAAACTGTTTTTT.

The sample holds one count of this clone. The chain recombines TRBV27 with TRBJ2-5, with 8 bases that match TRBD2. CDR1 MNHEY and CDR2 SMNVEV come from the germline V gene (reference sequence). The V gene end was trimmed by 5 bases and the J gene end by 6 bases; junction bases not matched to a gene: 14. The CDR3 sequence is 16 residues long. CDR3 in amino acids: CASSASGLDPRKTQYF. DNA for the CDR3: TGTGCCAGCAGTGCCTCGGGACTAGACCCTCGGAAGACCCAGTACTTC.

This chain links TRBV12-5 with TRBJ1-1; 7 bases align to TRBD1. V shed 6 bases and J 0 bases; nucleotides not matched to a gene: 7. Germline assignment: CDR1 LGHNT and CDR2 FRNRAP. The CDR3 consists of 15 residues. The CDR3 protein is CASGTETGMNTEAFF. CDR3 DNA sequence: TGTGCTAGTGGGACCGAGACAGGGATGAACACTGAAGCTTTCTTT.